Shown below are 17 T cell receptor beta chains from a single sample sequenced in a study of T cell changes during pregnancy in multiple sclerosis. TCRdb keeps only in-frame clones here, not all; method: immunoSEQ multiplex PCR. In the table there are fewer than 150,000 clones, less than 97% of which are singletons. The sequenced sample was peripheral blood, obtained after pregnancy. These receptors all come from a female donor with multiple sclerosis, enrolled in a pregnancy study.

On this clone itself: The same CDR3 arises from other DNA sequences in this sample as well. This chain joins TRBV14 and TRBJ1-1; no reliable D call. The CDR3 length is 13 residues. The V gene lost 5 bases and the J gene lost 3 bases, with 10 bases spanning the gap. Looked up from germline, CDR1 is SGHDN and CDR2 is FVKESK. CDR3 coding DNA: TGTGCCAGCAGCTACCGGGTCTACACTGAAGCTTTCTTT. Translating it yields CASSYRVYTEAFF.

The chain carries TRBV5-5 and TRBJ2-1; 8 positions match TRBD2. The germline V gene encodes CDR1 SGHKS and CDR2 YYEKEE (reference sequence). The CDR3 has 15 amino acids. V lost 2 bases, J lost 9 bases, and 10 bases stayed unmatched. The CDR3 nucleotides read TGTGCCAGCAGCTTAGCGGGGGTAAGGGGCGGTGAGCAGTTCTTC. Residues: CASSLAGVRGGEQFF.

This clone turned up a few times. This chain joins TRBV9 and TRBJ2-6; weak D call: TRBD1 (5 bases). The CDR3 is 15 residues long. Germline V gives CDR1 SGDLS, CDR2 YYNGEE. Trimming shortened V by 5 bases and J by 0 bases, and 9 bases separated the two germline ends. The CDR3: CASSIDSSGANVLTF. CDR3 nucleotide sequence: TGTGCCAGCAGTATCGACAGCTCTGGGGCCAACGTCCTGACTTTC.

The chain couples TRBV5-1 to TRBJ2-2; possible D gene TRBD2, 5 bases. Trimming removed 5 bases from V and 7 bases from J, with 18 bases in between. This CDR3 has 15 amino acids. CDR1 and CDR2 from the germline V gene are SGHRS and YFSETQ. CDR3 sequence: CASRGSGVRDGELFF. Here the CDR3 DNA reads TGCGCCAGCAGAGGGTCTGGAGTACGGGACGGGGAGCTGTTTTTT.

V is TRBV7-2 and J is TRBJ2-7; perhaps TRBD2 as D (5 bases). Germline V gene sequence: CDR1 SGHTA, CDR2 FQGNSA. V was shortened by 4 bases and J by 6 bases, with 16 bases between the two germline ends. This CDR3 region has 14 residues. This CDR3 reads CASSSGSRGSEQYF. CDR3 sequence (DNA): TGTGCCAGCAGCTCGGGCTCTCGGGGTAGCGAGCAGTACTTC.

The chain recombines TRBV18 with TRBJ1-5; no reliable D call. Germline CDR1 reads KGHSH; CDR2 reads LQKENI. The V end lost 3 bases, the J end lost 1 base, and 13 bases lay between the germline ends. The CDR3 covers 16 residues. In DNA, the CDR3 is TGTGCCAGCTCACCGAGAGAACTAAGAAGCAATCAGCCCCAGCATTTT. Translating gives CASSPRELRSNQPQHF. Using reference TRBV18 and TRBJ1-5 for the parts outside the CDR3, the full variable domain is NAGVMQNPRHLVRRRGQEARLRCSPMKGHSHVYWYRQLPEEGLKFMVYLQKENIIDESGMPKERFSAEFPKEGPSILRIQQVVRGDSAAYFCASSPRELRSNQPQHFGDGTRLSIL.

This chain connects TRBV27 to TRBJ1-1; D call uncertain. The CDR3 contains 12 residues. V shed 6 bases and J shed 5 bases, with 10 bases lying between them. Per germline, CDR1 MNHEY and CDR2 SMNVEV (reference sequence). CDR3 amino acids: CASSPTGTEAFF. The CDR3 DNA is TGTGCCAGCAGCCCAACCGGGACTGAAGCTTTCTTT.

The CDR3 region has the DNA TGTGCCAGTAGCCCCTTGACAGGACGTTACGAGCAGTACTTC. Protein sequence: CASSPLTGRYEQYF. The rearrangement links TRBV19 to TRBJ2-7; D possibly corresponds to TRBD1 (6 bases). The V gene's germline CDR1 is LNHDA and CDR2 SQIVND (reference sequence). The CDR3 sequence is 14 residues long. Trimming took off 6 bases at V and 4 bases at J, with 16 bases between the two ends.

The chain carries TRBV15 and TRBJ2-1; TRBD2 aligns across 7 bases. CDR1 and CDR2 from the germline V gene are LNHNV and YYDKDF (reference sequence). With 0 bases clipped from V and 6 bases from J, the junction kept 5 bases outside the gene matches. The CDR3 runs to 15 residues. Here the CDR3 DNA reads TGTGCCACCAGCAGAGATCGCGCGGGAGCCAATGAGCAGTTCTTC. It translates to CATSRDRAGANEQFF.

The chain carries TRBV9 and TRBJ1-1; 7 bases line up with TRBD1. Germline V CDR1 and CDR2: SGDLS, YYNGEE. The junction had 5 bases not matched to a gene; V was cut back by 3 bases and J by 0 bases. The CDR3 is made up of 15 amino acids. The CDR3 bases are TGTGCCAGCAGCGCCCTGGGACAGCTGAACACTGAAGCTTTCTTT. This translates into CASSALGQLNTEAFF.

The chain links TRBV5-4 to TRBJ1-1, with D perhaps TRBD1 (5 bases). Between the trimmed V and J ends, which lost 2 bases and 0 bases, there was a span of 14 bases. CDR1 and CDR2 from the germline V gene are SGHNT and YYREEE (reference sequence). The length of the CDR3 is 16 residues. The CDR3 DNA reads as TGTGCCAGCAGCTTAATTCTGGGGCCTATGAACACTGAAGCTTTCTTT. The encoded protein is CASSLILGPMNTEAFF.

V usage is TRBV7-9 and J usage is TRBJ2-1; 7 bases line up with TRBD1. Germline V gives CDR1 SEHNR, CDR2 FQNEAQ (reference sequence). The CDR3 consists of 15 residues. V lost 0 bases, J lost 4 bases, and 3 bases stayed unmatched. The CDR3 nucleotides read TGTGCCAGCAGCTTAGCGATGGGACAGTACAATGAGCAGTTCTTC. Translating it yields CASSLAMGQYNEQFF.

This rearrangement joins TRBV19 to TRBJ1-5; perhaps TRBD1 as D (6 bases). The V end was cut by 5 bases, the J end by 0 bases, with 26 bases between. The CDR3 has 20 residues. CDR1 is LNHDA, CDR2 SQIVND, per germline (reference sequence). The CDR3 region is CASSPYIRDILSYSNQPQHF. CDR3 nucleotide sequence: TGTGCCAGTAGTCCCTATATCCGGGACATCCTTAGTTATAGCAATCAGCCCCAGCATTTT.

In nucleotides, the CDR3 is TGTGCCAGCAGTGACTCGATGGGACAGGGGGACACCGGGGAGCTGTTTTTT. It codes for CASSDSMGQGDTGELFF. The chain is built from TRBV6-4 and TRBJ2-2; 11 bases agree with TRBD1. The CDR3 spans 17 residues. J was trimmed by 3 bases and V by 0 bases; bases with no gene match: 3. In germline, CDR1 is MRHNA, CDR2 SNTAGT.

This clone was counted only a few times. The rearrangement uses TRBV9 and TRBJ1-1; D may be TRBD1 (5 bases). The CDR3 consists of 20 residues. The V and J ends lost 4 bases and 0 bases respectively, with 28 bases between them. Germline V gene sequence: CDR1 SGDLS, CDR2 YYNGEE. This CDR3 is CASSTMTVSTLYPMNTEAFF. Written as DNA, the CDR3 is TGTGCCAGCAGCACTATGACAGTATCAACTTTATATCCGATGAACACTGAAGCTTTCTTT.

This rearrangement joins TRBV29-1 to TRBJ2-7; maybe TRBD1 (5 bases). The germline V and J ends were trimmed by 3 bases and 0 bases, with 9 bases remaining between them. Germline V gene lookup returns CDR1 SQVTM and CDR2 ANQGSEA. The CDR3 consists of 13 residues. Here the CDR3 reads CSVDWGSSYEQYF. DNA for the CDR3: TGCAGCGTTGATTGGGGCAGCTCCTACGAGCAGTACTTC.

This chain joins TRBV9 and TRBJ2-3; a possible D gene is TRBD1 (6 bases). V dropped 6 bases and J dropped 0 bases, with 14 bases sitting between them. CDR3 size: 15 residues. Germline V gene sequence: CDR1 SGDLS, CDR2 YYNGEE. CDR3 loop: CASTPGAVSTDTQYF. DNA of the CDR3: TGTGCCAGCACACCAGGGGCGGTAAGCACAGATACGCAGTATTTT.